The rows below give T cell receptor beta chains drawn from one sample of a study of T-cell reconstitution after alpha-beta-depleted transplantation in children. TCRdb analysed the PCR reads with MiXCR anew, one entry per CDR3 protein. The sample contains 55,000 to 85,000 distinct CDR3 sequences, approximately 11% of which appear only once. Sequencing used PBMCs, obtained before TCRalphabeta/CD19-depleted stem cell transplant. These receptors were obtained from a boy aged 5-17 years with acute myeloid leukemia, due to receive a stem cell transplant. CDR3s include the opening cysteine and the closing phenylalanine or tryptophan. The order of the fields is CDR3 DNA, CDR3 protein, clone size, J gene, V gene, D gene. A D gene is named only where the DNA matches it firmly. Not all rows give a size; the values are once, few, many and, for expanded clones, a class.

cdr3_nt: TGTGCCAGCAGCTTAGGCGCTGCGACTAGCGTAGCCAAAAACATTCAGTACTTC
cdr3_aa: CASSLGAATSVAKNIQYF
clone_size: many
j_call: TRBJ2-4
v_call: TRBV7-2
d_call: TRBD2

cdr3_nt: TGCGCCAGCAGCCGATCTACGACGACAGGGGGGTACCAAGAGACCCAGTACTTC
cdr3_aa: CASSRSTTTGGYQETQYF
clone_size: many
j_call: TRBJ2-5
v_call: TRBV4-1
d_call: TRBD1

cdr3_nt: TGTGCCAGCAGGCCCTTTCAAACTGGGGCCAACGTCCTGACTTTC
cdr3_aa: CASRPFQTGANVLTF
clone_size: .
j_call: TRBJ2-6
v_call: TRBV6-2/TRBV6-3
d_call: .

cdr3_nt: TGTGCCACCAGTGATCCCGGGGCAGTAACGAGGAATGAGCAGTTCTTC
cdr3_aa: CATSDPGAVTRNEQFF
clone_size: many
j_call: TRBJ2-1
v_call: TRBV24-1
d_call: .

cdr3_nt: TGTGCCAGCAGCTTGTTCTGGGCGCGCACAGATACGCAGTATTTT
cdr3_aa: CASSLFWARTDTQYF
clone_size: many
j_call: TRBJ2-3
v_call: TRBV5-6
d_call: .

cdr3_nt: TGCAGTGCTAGTGTCCCGGGACAGTTGGACTATGGCTACACCTTC
cdr3_aa: CSASVPGQLDYGYTF
clone_size: many
j_call: TRBJ1-2
v_call: TRBV20-1
d_call: TRBD1

cdr3_nt: TGTGCCAGCAGCCGAGACAGGGGGGCTTTCGAGACCCAGTACTTC
cdr3_aa: CASSRDRGAFETQYF
clone_size: many
j_call: TRBJ2-5
v_call: TRBV7-9
d_call: TRBD1

cdr3_nt: TGTGCCAGCAGCGCGGGGGGGGACTATGGCTACACCTTC
cdr3_aa: CASSAGGDYGYTF
clone_size: many
j_call: TRBJ1-2
v_call: TRBV9
d_call: .

cdr3_nt: TGTGCCAGCAGCTCCTGGGAACAGGGCGGTCAGCCCCAGCATTTT
cdr3_aa: CASSSWEQGGQPQHF
clone_size: many
j_call: TRBJ1-5
v_call: TRBV5-6
d_call: .

cdr3_nt: TGTGCCAGCAGCCATCGGCCGTCGACTAATGAAAAACTGTTTTTT
cdr3_aa: CASSHRPSTNEKLFF
clone_size: few
j_call: TRBJ1-4
v_call: TRBV12-3/TRBV12-4
d_call: .

cdr3_nt: TGCGCCAGCAGCTTGGAGGGACAGGGGGCTTTAAACATTCAGTACTTC
cdr3_aa: CASSLEGQGALNIQYF
clone_size: many
j_call: TRBJ2-4
v_call: TRBV5-1
d_call: TRBD1

cdr3_nt: TGTGCCAGCAGTGCCTACCCGGGGGAGCGAGATTCCACAGATACGCAGTATTTT
cdr3_aa: CASSAYPGERDSTDTQYF
clone_size: many
j_call: TRBJ2-3
v_call: TRBV25-1
d_call: .

cdr3_nt: TGCGCCAGCAGCTCCCCTAGCGTACTCGACACTGAAGCTTTCTTT
cdr3_aa: CASSSPSVLDTEAFF
clone_size: many
j_call: TRBJ1-1
v_call: TRBV5-1
d_call: .

cdr3_nt: TGCGCCAGCAGCTTGGATGACAGCGGAGCTAACTATGGCTACACCTTC
cdr3_aa: CASSLDDSGANYGYTF
clone_size: many
j_call: TRBJ1-2
v_call: TRBV5-1
d_call: .

cdr3_nt: TGTGCCAGCAGCTTAGTTGGGGCCCTGGGAACTGAAGCTTTCTTT
cdr3_aa: CASSLVGALGTEAFF
clone_size: .
j_call: TRBJ1-1
v_call: TRBV7-9
d_call: .

cdr3_nt: TGCAGTGCTAGAGAAGTGGGACGGGGACAGCCTTACAATGAGCAGTTCTTC
cdr3_aa: CSAREVGRGQPYNEQFF
clone_size: many
j_call: TRBJ2-1
v_call: TRBV20-1
d_call: TRBD1

cdr3_nt: TGTGCCAGCTCACCACTCAGGGCTGGTCAGCCCCAGCATTTT
cdr3_aa: CASSPLRAGQPQHF
clone_size: many
j_call: TRBJ1-5
v_call: TRBV18
d_call: .

cdr3_nt: TGTGCCAGCTCACTAACAGGGGACGACTATGGCTACACCTTC
cdr3_aa: CASSLTGDDYGYTF
clone_size: many
j_call: TRBJ1-2
v_call: TRBV18
d_call: TRBD1

cdr3_nt: TGTGCCAGCAGTTCCTTGACAGGGCTCGAGCAGTACTTC
cdr3_aa: CASSSLTGLEQYF
clone_size: few
j_call: TRBJ2-7
v_call: TRBV6-5
d_call: TRBD1

cdr3_nt: TGTGCCAGCAGTGAACCATGGAGTCCCGCAGAGACCCAGTACTTC
cdr3_aa: CASSEPWSPAETQYF
clone_size: many
j_call: TRBJ2-5
v_call: TRBV2
d_call: .

cdr3_nt: TGCGCCAGCAGTGAGGGACTAGCGGGCTGGATTAACACCGGGGAGCTGTTTTTT
cdr3_aa: CASSEGLAGWINTGELFF
clone_size: medium-sized
j_call: TRBJ2-2
v_call: TRBV10-2
d_call: TRBD2

cdr3_nt: TGTGCCAGCAGCCAGCAAGGAGCAAAAGCTTTCTTT
cdr3_aa: CASSQQGAKAFF
clone_size: many
j_call: TRBJ1-1
v_call: TRBV3-1
d_call: .

cdr3_nt: TGCGCCAGCAGCCAAGTGGGGGACAGCTTCGGAGAGACCCAGTACTTC
cdr3_aa: CASSQVGDSFGETQYF
clone_size: .
j_call: TRBJ2-5
v_call: TRBV4-1
d_call: TRBD1

cdr3_nt: TGTGCCAGCAGTTGGCCACGGACAGCCAAAAACATTCAGTACTTC
cdr3_aa: CASSWPRTAKNIQYF
clone_size: many
j_call: TRBJ2-4
v_call: TRBV12-3/TRBV12-4
d_call: .

cdr3_nt: TGTGCCAGCAGCTTATCGGCCCCAGGTTTTGTAGCGGGGGACACAGATACGCAGTATTTT
cdr3_aa: CASSLSAPGFVAGDTDTQYF
clone_size: many
j_call: TRBJ2-3
v_call: TRBV7-2
d_call: TRBD2

cdr3_nt: TGTGCCAGCAGCTCGCGGGCGACAGGGTGGAGCACAGATACGCAGTATTTT
cdr3_aa: CASSSRATGWSTDTQYF
clone_size: .
j_call: TRBJ2-3
v_call: TRBV11-2
d_call: TRBD1

cdr3_nt: TGTGCCACCAGCAGAGGAGACGGCGGGGAGCTGTTTTTT
cdr3_aa: CATSRGDGGELFF
clone_size: many
j_call: TRBJ2-2
v_call: TRBV15
d_call: .

cdr3_nt: TGTGCCACGGGGCTAGCGGAGAGTGAGCAGTTCTTC
cdr3_aa: CATGLAESEQFF
clone_size: many
j_call: TRBJ2-1
v_call: TRBV10-3
d_call: TRBD2

cdr3_nt: TGTGCCAGCAGCTTAGAACAATGGGACAAAAACATTCAGTACTTC
cdr3_aa: CASSLEQWDKNIQYF
clone_size: many
j_call: TRBJ2-4
v_call: TRBV7-9
d_call: .

cdr3_nt: TGTGCCAGCAGCCAAGGGATACTCACGAGGGCTTTCTTT
cdr3_aa: CASSQGILTRAFF
clone_size: many
j_call: TRBJ1-1
v_call: TRBV3-1
d_call: .

cdr3_nt: TGTGCCAGCAGCCAAGGTCTAATCAACTATGGCTACACCTTC
cdr3_aa: CASSQGLINYGYTF
clone_size: many
j_call: TRBJ1-2
v_call: TRBV4-2
d_call: .

cdr3_nt: TGTGCCAGCAGCCGGGACAGCCTAGAGGGCTACACCTTC
cdr3_aa: CASSRDSLEGYTF
clone_size: many
j_call: TRBJ1-2
v_call: TRBV7-9
d_call: TRBD1

cdr3_nt: TGTGCCAGCAGTTGGACAGGGGCGCGGGTGGATGGCTACACCTTC
cdr3_aa: CASSWTGARVDGYTF
clone_size: many
j_call: TRBJ1-2
v_call: TRBV27
d_call: TRBD1

cdr3_nt: TGTGCCAGCAGCTTAGGTCCAGGGAGAAACACCATATATTTT
cdr3_aa: CASSLGPGRNTIYF
clone_size: many
j_call: TRBJ1-3
v_call: TRBV7-2
d_call: .

cdr3_nt: TGTGCCAGCAGCACCGGACAGGTGGATGGCTACACCTTC
cdr3_aa: CASSTGQVDGYTF
clone_size: many
j_call: TRBJ1-2
v_call: TRBV5-6
d_call: TRBD1

cdr3_nt: TGTGCCATCAGTCGAGCGGGGGCAAGAGACATTCAGTACTTC
cdr3_aa: CAISRAGARDIQYF
clone_size: few
j_call: TRBJ2-4
v_call: TRBV10-3
d_call: TRBD2

cdr3_nt: TGTGCCAGCAGTTCACTAGCGGGGGTACCCTCTAGCACAGATACGCAGTATTTT
cdr3_aa: CASSSLAGVPSSTDTQYF
clone_size: few
j_call: TRBJ2-3
v_call: TRBV6-2/TRBV6-3
d_call: TRBD2

cdr3_nt: TGTGCCAGCAGCGTCTCTTGGGGGTCAGATACGCAGTATTTT
cdr3_aa: CASSVSWGSDTQYF
clone_size: many
j_call: TRBJ2-3
v_call: TRBV9
d_call: .

cdr3_nt: TGCGCCAGCAGCCAAGAGGGAGCGGGGGGGCCGGCCAATGAGCAGTTCTTC
cdr3_aa: CASSQEGAGGPANEQFF
clone_size: many
j_call: TRBJ2-1
v_call: TRBV4-1
d_call: TRBD2

cdr3_nt: TGTGCCAGCAGCTTAATAGCGGGCACCACAGATACGCAGTATTTT
cdr3_aa: CASSLIAGTTDTQYF
clone_size: few
j_call: TRBJ2-3
v_call: TRBV7-2
d_call: TRBD2

cdr3_nt: TGCAGCGTTGAATTGGGGGGCCCATACTCCTACAATGAGCAGTTCTTC
cdr3_aa: CSVELGGPYSYNEQFF
clone_size: many
j_call: TRBJ2-1
v_call: TRBV29-1
d_call: .

cdr3_nt: TGTGCCAGCAGCTTAAAGACACCTCACAATGAGCAGTTCTTC
cdr3_aa: CASSLKTPHNEQFF
clone_size: .
j_call: TRBJ2-1
v_call: TRBV11-1
d_call: .

cdr3_nt: TGTGCCAGCAGTTCAGCTAGCGGAAGCTCCTACGAGCAGTACTTC
cdr3_aa: CASSSASGSSYEQYF
clone_size: many
j_call: TRBJ2-7
v_call: TRBV27
d_call: TRBD2

cdr3_nt: TGTGCCAGCAGTCTCCTAGCGGGAGGGTCGCCAGATACGCAGTATTTT
cdr3_aa: CASSLLAGGSPDTQYF
clone_size: few
j_call: TRBJ2-3
v_call: TRBV7-9
d_call: TRBD2

cdr3_nt: TGTGCCAGCAGCGCCGACAGGGTGCGAGAGACCCAGTACTTC
cdr3_aa: CASSADRVRETQYF
clone_size: many
j_call: TRBJ2-5
v_call: TRBV7-2
d_call: TRBD1

cdr3_nt: TGCAGTGCTAGTCGCGGGCAAGTAAATTCACCCCTCCACTTT
cdr3_aa: CSASRGQVNSPLHF
clone_size: many
j_call: TRBJ1-6
v_call: TRBV20-1
d_call: .

cdr3_nt: TGTGCCAGCAGCCAGAGGGGAGGTGGCACTGAAGCTTTCTTT
cdr3_aa: CASSQRGGGTEAFF
clone_size: .
j_call: TRBJ1-1
v_call: TRBV11-2
d_call: .

cdr3_nt: TGCGCCAGCAGCTTGGCGTTAGCGACGAATGAGCAGTTCTTC
cdr3_aa: CASSLALATNEQFF
clone_size: many
j_call: TRBJ2-1
v_call: TRBV5-1
d_call: .

cdr3_nt: TGTGCCAGCAGGGCCCACAGGGGGCTGATAGATACGCAGTATTTT
cdr3_aa: CASRAHRGLIDTQYF
clone_size: few
j_call: TRBJ2-3
v_call: TRBV6-2/TRBV6-3
d_call: TRBD1

cdr3_nt: TGTGCCTGGAGTGTAAATTCCGGGGGCCGGAGGAACAATGAGCAGTTCTTC
cdr3_aa: CAWSVNSGGRRNNEQFF
clone_size: few
j_call: TRBJ2-1
v_call: TRBV30
d_call: .